This T cell receptor beta chain is from a study of graft-versus-host responses after intestinal transplantation. In the study overall: Recipients uniformly received anti-thymocyte globulin induction, followed by tacrolimus and steroids for approximately 3 years.

The method was immunoSEQ multiplex PCR; TCRdb's version includes in-frame clones alone and lacks a portion of them. The sample yields 11,000 to 15,000 clones, roughly 30% seen once. Sorting was performed after the reaction on proliferating CFSE-low CD3+CD4+ and CD3+CD8+ responders. Study-wide results and limits: Allograft clonal ratios (graft-versus-host to host-versus-graft) were high in patients who had graft-donor T cell macrochimerism. The authors found GvH clones in recipient marrow, some appearing first in ileum or blood.

The sequencing used alloreactive CD4+ T cells from a mixed lymphocyte reaction culture, collected before intestinal transplant. Stated subset: CFSE-low proliferating T cells sorted from roughly 6-day pre-transplant mixed lymphocyte reaction (GvH or HvG direction). The sequence was collected from a human patient who received an intestinal transplant.

The DNA for the CDR3 is TGTGCCTGGAGTGTACAGGGAGGGACGAGGGAAGCTTTCTTT. It specifies CAWSVQGGTREAFF. The J gene is TRBJ1-1, the V gene TRBV30, with a weak D call TRBD1 (6 bases). The V and J ends lost 0 bases and 8 bases respectively, with 16 bases between them. The germline CDR1 and CDR2 sequences are GTSNPN and SVGIG (reference sequence). The CDR3 extends over 14 amino acids.